The rows below give T cell receptor beta chains drawn from one sample of a study of blood T cell repertoires in COVID-19. Using immunoSEQ multiplex PCR, the repertoire was profiled, and TCRdb retains in-frame clones only, with some absent. The sample has roughly 180,000 clones, roughly 84% seen once. Source material: peripheral blood. The origin of the receptors is a woman aged 80 or over with active or convalescent COVID-19. Each CDR3 is given with its conserved first and last residue. A D gene is named only where the DNA matches it firmly. The size entry is marked missing in some rows and otherwise reads once, few, many or a size class.

V	D	size	J	CDR3	DNA
TRBV4-2	TRBD2	-	TRBJ2-1	CASSQGGAGVFRNEQFF	TGTGCCAGCAGCCAAGGTGGTGCGGGAGTGTTTCGCAATGAGCAGTTCTTC
TRBV19	-	few	TRBJ2-5	CASSIVSGETQYF	TGTGCCAGTAGTATTGTCTCGGGAGAGACCCAGTACTTC
TRBV19	TRBD1	-	TRBJ1-5	CASRDRDQPQHF	TGTGCCAGTAGGGACAGGGACCAGCCCCAGCATTTT
TRBV7-2	-	-	TRBJ2-5	CASSRDLVGETQYF	TGTGCCAGCAGCAGAGACTTAGTCGGAGAGACCCAGTACTTC
TRBV19	TRBD1	-	TRBJ1-1	CASSGGRGPRNTEAFF	TGTGCCAGTAGTGGTGGCAGGGGGCCTAGGAACACTGAAGCTTTCTTT
TRBV5-1	-	-	TRBJ2-7	CASSDGQFYEQYF	TGCGCCAGCAGCGACGGACAGTTTTACGAGCAGTACTTC
TRBV7-3	-	-	TRBJ2-7	CASSREGEQYF	TGTGCCAGCAGCCGCGAGGGCGAGCAGTACTTC
TRBV7-8	TRBD2	-	TRBJ2-5	CASSQNLAGGETQYF	TGTGCCAGCAGCCAAAATCTAGCGGGAGGAGAGACCCAGTACTTC
TRBV5-1	TRBD2	-	TRBJ2-1	CASSLIPSGRGADNEQFF	TGCGCCAGCAGCTTGATCCCTAGCGGGAGGGGGGCCGACAATGAGCAGTTCTTC
TRBV11-3	-	once	TRBJ1-6	CASSLQYNSPLHF	TGTGCCAGCAGCTTACAGTATAATTCACCCCTCCACTTT
TRBV5-1	-	-	TRBJ2-1	CASKDQDSHNEQFF	TGCGCCAGCAAAGACCAAGACAGTCACAATGAGCAGTTCTTC
TRBV7-6	-	-	TRBJ1-6	CASSLARNLNSPLHF	TGTGCCAGCAGCTTAGCGCGAAATTTGAATTCACCCCTCCACTTT
TRBV7-2	TRBD1	-	TRBJ1-1	CASRRQGSMNTEAFF	TGTGCCAGCAGGCGACAGGGATCCATGAACACTGAAGCTTTCTTT
TRBV5-1	TRBD2	-	TRBJ2-2	CASSLVAGGLTGELFF	TGCGCCAGCAGCTTGGTAGCGGGAGGACTCACCGGGGAGCTGTTTTTT
TRBV11-2	TRBD1	-	TRBJ1-1	CASSRRTGTTEAFF	TGTGCCAGCAGCCGCCGGACAGGGACCACTGAAGCTTTCTTT
TRBV10-2	-	-	TRBJ2-1	CASSDPGRPHNEQFF	TGCGCCAGCAGTGACCCAGGGAGGCCCCACAATGAGCAGTTCTTC
TRBV10-3	TRBD1	-	TRBJ2-2	CAISGKGAGTGELFF	TGTGCCATCAGTGGGAAGGGGGCAGGCACCGGGGAGCTGTTTTTT
TRBV24-1	TRBD2	-	TRBJ2-2	CATSDTRTSGGLGTGELFF	TGTGCCACCAGTGATACCCGGACTAGCGGGGGACTTGGCACCGGGGAGCTGTTTTTT
TRBV9	TRBD1	few	TRBJ1-2	CASSGRGRYGYTF	TGTGCCAGCAGCGGCAGGGGGCGTTATGGCTACACCTTC